This is a list of T cell receptor beta chains from one sample in a study of CD8 T cell repertoires and HIV-1 epitope variants. Sequencing was performed with immunoSEQ multiplex PCR; in TCRdb, only in-frame clones are kept and a portion is missing. The sample has several thousand clones; about 68% are singletons. What these receptors recognize is not known. The sequencing sample was made of cultured CD8+ T cells derived from PBMCs. The source of these receptors is a male donor with HIV. CDR3s include the opening cysteine and the closing phenylalanine or tryptophan. The order of the fields is J gene, CDR3 length, V gene, CDR3 protein.

J gene: TRBJ2-3; CDR3 length: 14; V gene: TRBV4-1; CDR3 protein: CASSPGLASDTQYF
J gene: TRBJ1-1; CDR3 length: 13; V gene: TRBV11-1; CDR3 protein: CASSLALQTEAFF
J gene: TRBJ1-3; CDR3 length: 15; V gene: TRBV27; CDR3 protein: CASSSVMSSGNTIYF
J gene: TRBJ1-2; CDR3 length: 16; V gene: TRBV7-9; CDR3 protein: CASSLGTGGNPYGYTF
J gene: TRBJ2-5; CDR3 length: 15; V gene: TRBV4-3; CDR3 protein: CASSQATGGLETQYF
J gene: TRBJ2-2; CDR3 length: 13; V gene: TRBV2; CDR3 protein: CASSDYRGGELFF
J gene: TRBJ2-7; CDR3 length: 17; V gene: TRBV7-9; CDR3 protein: CASSPRGAGEEAYEQYF
J gene: TRBJ1-1; CDR3 length: 12; V gene: TRBV7-2; CDR3 protein: CASSLSSTEAFF
J gene: TRBJ2-1; CDR3 length: 17; V gene: TRBV7-6; CDR3 protein: CASSFGARAGILNEQFF
J gene: TRBJ1-5; CDR3 length: 13; V gene: TRBV28; CDR3 protein: CASRNTGNQPQHF
J gene: TRBJ1-1; CDR3 length: 13; V gene: TRBV28; CDR3 protein: CASSLLMNTEAFF
J gene: TRBJ2-7; CDR3 length: 14; V gene: TRBV19; CDR3 protein: CASSPWGGSYEQYF
J gene: TRBJ2-3; CDR3 length: 13; V gene: TRBV7-9; CDR3 protein: CASSLPPRHTQYF
J gene: TRBJ2-1; CDR3 length: 15; V gene: TRBV19; CDR3 protein: CASSIGGSGNDEQFF
J gene: TRBJ1-1; CDR3 length: 15; V gene: TRBV15; CDR3 protein: CATSRDRGLNTEAFF
J gene: TRBJ1-1; CDR3 length: 15; V gene: TRBV7-9; CDR3 protein: CASSLPVGPYTEAFF
J gene: TRBJ2-2; CDR3 length: 13; V gene: TRBV5-6; CDR3 protein: CASSQINTGELFF
J gene: TRBJ2-7; CDR3 length: 14; V gene: TRBV19; CDR3 protein: CASSPGRDNYEQYF
J gene: TRBJ1-2; CDR3 length: 16; V gene: TRBV4-1; CDR3 protein: CASSQDPPDLDYGYTF
J gene: TRBJ2-2; CDR3 length: 13; V gene: TRBV2; CDR3 protein: CASSWGRTGELFF
J gene: TRBJ2-6; CDR3 length: 16; V gene: TRBV19; CDR3 protein: CASSIDQGSGANVLTF
J gene: TRBJ2-3; CDR3 length: 16; V gene: TRBV28; CDR3 protein: CASSLYSGSSTDTQYF
J gene: TRBJ1-2; CDR3 length: 13; V gene: TRBV7-9; CDR3 protein: CASSLGENYGYTF
J gene: TRBJ2-5; CDR3 length: 13; V gene: TRBV19; CDR3 protein: CASSGTEEETQYF
J gene: TRBJ2-1; CDR3 length: 13; V gene: TRBV29-1; CDR3 protein: CSVGGGKSNEQFF
J gene: TRBJ1-1; CDR3 length: 13; V gene: TRBV7-3; CDR3 protein: CASRDSGNTEAFF
J gene: TRBJ2-7; CDR3 length: 14; V gene: TRBV27; CDR3 protein: CASSQQGLGVEQYF
J gene: TRBJ2-3; CDR3 length: 13; V gene: TRBV6-5; CDR3 protein: CASSADVTDTQYF
J gene: TRBJ1-1; CDR3 length: 15; V gene: TRBV9; CDR3 protein: CASSPGGETNTEAFF
J gene: TRBJ2-7; CDR3 length: 17; V gene: TRBV7-9; CDR3 protein: CASSLKYGTSASYEQYF
J gene: TRBJ2-5; CDR3 length: 15; V gene: TRBV5-1; CDR3 protein: CASSSLPTGVETQYF
J gene: TRBJ1-1; CDR3 length: 16; V gene: TRBV5-4; CDR3 protein: CASSLVQGGSPTEAFF
J gene: TRBJ2-1; CDR3 length: 16; V gene: TRBV6-5; CDR3 protein: CASSYSGRGRRNEQFF
J gene: TRBJ1-1; CDR3 length: 14; V gene: TRBV5-6; CDR3 protein: CASSWGQGNTEAFF
J gene: TRBJ1-1; CDR3 length: 12; V gene: TRBV6-5; CDR3 protein: CASSYSNTEAFF
J gene: TRBJ1-2; CDR3 length: 14; V gene: TRBV6-6; CDR3 protein: CASSHSGQGAGYTF
J gene: TRBJ2-1; CDR3 length: 17; V gene: TRBV9; CDR3 protein: CASSVEGLAGEYNEQFF
J gene: TRBJ2-1; CDR3 length: 15; V gene: TRBV6-5; CDR3 protein: CASSYSMNSYNEQFF
J gene: TRBJ2-5; CDR3 length: 11; V gene: TRBV7-8; CDR3 protein: CASSFLGTQYF
J gene: TRBJ2-5; CDR3 length: 13; V gene: TRBV15; CDR3 protein: CATSRDRRETQYF
J gene: TRBJ1-1; CDR3 length: 14; V gene: TRBV7-9; CDR3 protein: CASSLGQVSPEAFF
J gene: TRBJ2-2; CDR3 length: 15; V gene: TRBV6-1; CDR3 protein: CASSEIWTNTGELFF
J gene: TRBJ2-7; CDR3 length: 15; V gene: TRBV19; CDR3 protein: CASSINAGGLYEQYF
J gene: TRBJ1-5; CDR3 length: 17; V gene: TRBV19; CDR3 protein: CASSMGVRGIGNQPQHF
J gene: TRBJ1-5; CDR3 length: 14; V gene: TRBV6-4; CDR3 protein: CAKGKGHSNQPQHF
J gene: TRBJ1-5; CDR3 length: 13; V gene: TRBV5-1; CDR3 protein: CASSPEGDQPQHF
J gene: TRBJ1-1; CDR3 length: 15; V gene: TRBV15; CDR3 protein: CATSRDRAPNTEAFF
J gene: TRBJ1-1; CDR3 length: 14; V gene: TRBV7-8; CDR3 protein: CASSPGRWDTEAFF
J gene: TRBJ1-3; CDR3 length: 16; V gene: TRBV5-6; CDR3 protein: CASSLGAGATGNTIYF
J gene: TRBJ1-1; CDR3 length: 14; V gene: TRBV28; CDR3 protein: CATFPTGSNTEAFF
J gene: TRBJ2-1; CDR3 length: 16; V gene: TRBV19; CDR3 protein: CASSIGWGVAYNEQFF